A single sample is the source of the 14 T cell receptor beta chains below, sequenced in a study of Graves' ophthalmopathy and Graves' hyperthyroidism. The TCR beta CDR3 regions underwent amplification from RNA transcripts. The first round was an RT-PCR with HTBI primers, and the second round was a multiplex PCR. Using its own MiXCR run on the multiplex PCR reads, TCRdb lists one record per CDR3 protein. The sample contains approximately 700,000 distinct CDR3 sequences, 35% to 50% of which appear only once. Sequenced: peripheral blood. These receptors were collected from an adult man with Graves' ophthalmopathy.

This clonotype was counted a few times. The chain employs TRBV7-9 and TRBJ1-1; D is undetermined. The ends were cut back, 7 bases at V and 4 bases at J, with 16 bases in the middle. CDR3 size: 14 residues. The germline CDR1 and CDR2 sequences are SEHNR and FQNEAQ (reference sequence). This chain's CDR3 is CASTSFGSGTEAFF. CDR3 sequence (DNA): TGTGCCAGCACCTCCTTTGGGAGTGGCACTGAAGCTTTCTTT.

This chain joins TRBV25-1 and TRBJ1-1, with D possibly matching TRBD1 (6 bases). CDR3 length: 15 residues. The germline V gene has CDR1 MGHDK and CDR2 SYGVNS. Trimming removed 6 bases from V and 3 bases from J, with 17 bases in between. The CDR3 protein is CASSASGAGDTEAFF. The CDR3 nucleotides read TGTGCCAGCAGCGCATCCGGGGCAGGGGACACTGAAGCTTTCTTT.

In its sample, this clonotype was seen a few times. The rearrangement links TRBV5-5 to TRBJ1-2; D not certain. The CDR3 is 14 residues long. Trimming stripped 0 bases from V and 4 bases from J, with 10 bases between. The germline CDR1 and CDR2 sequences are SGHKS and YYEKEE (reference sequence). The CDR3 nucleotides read TGTGCCAGCAGCTTGGCCACGGAACCCTATGGCTACACCTTC. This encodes CASSLATEPYGYTF.

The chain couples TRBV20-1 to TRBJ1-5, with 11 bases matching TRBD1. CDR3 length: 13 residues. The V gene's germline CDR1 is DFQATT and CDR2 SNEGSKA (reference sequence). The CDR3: CKTGTGGSQPQHF. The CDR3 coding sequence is TGCAAAACAGGGACAGGGGGAAGTCAGCCCCAGCATTTT.

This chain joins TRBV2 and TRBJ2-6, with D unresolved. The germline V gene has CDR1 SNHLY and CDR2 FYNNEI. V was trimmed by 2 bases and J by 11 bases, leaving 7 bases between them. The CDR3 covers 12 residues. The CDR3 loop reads CASSEWDYVLTF. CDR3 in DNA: TGTGCCAGCAGTGAATGGGATTACGTCCTGACTTTC.

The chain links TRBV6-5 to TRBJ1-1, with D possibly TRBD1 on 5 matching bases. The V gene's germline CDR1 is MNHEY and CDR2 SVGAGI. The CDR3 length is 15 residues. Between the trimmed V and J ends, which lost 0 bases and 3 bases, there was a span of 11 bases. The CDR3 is CASSYSNRLYTEAFF. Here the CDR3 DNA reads TGTGCCAGCAGTTACTCCAACAGGCTTTACACTGAAGCTTTCTTT.

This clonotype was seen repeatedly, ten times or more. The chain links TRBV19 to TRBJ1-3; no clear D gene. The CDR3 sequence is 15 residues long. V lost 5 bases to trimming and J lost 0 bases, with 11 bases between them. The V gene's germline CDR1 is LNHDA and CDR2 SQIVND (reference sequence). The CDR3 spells CASSFAQRSGNTIYF. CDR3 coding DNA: TGTGCCAGTAGTTTTGCCCAACGCTCTGGAAACACCATATATTTT.

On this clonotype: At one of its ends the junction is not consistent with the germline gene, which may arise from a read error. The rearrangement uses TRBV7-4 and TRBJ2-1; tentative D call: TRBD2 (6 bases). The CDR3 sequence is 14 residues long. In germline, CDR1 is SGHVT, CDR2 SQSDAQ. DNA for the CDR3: TGTGCCAGCAGCTTAGGGGACTCCTACGATGAGCAGTTCTTC. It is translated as CASSLGDSYDEQFF.

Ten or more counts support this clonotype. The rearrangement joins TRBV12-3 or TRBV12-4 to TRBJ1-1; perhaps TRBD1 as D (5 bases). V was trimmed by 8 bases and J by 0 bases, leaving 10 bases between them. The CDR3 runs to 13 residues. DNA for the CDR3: TGTGCCAGCGGTTCGGGACTGAACACTGAAGCTTTCTTT. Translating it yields CASGSGLNTEAFF.

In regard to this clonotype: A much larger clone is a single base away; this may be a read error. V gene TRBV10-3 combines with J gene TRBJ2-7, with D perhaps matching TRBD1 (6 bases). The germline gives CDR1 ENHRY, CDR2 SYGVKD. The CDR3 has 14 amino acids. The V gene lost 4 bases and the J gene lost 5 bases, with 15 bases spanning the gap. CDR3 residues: CAISGAGEFNEQYF. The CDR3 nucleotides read TGTGCCATCAGTGGGGCAGGGGAATTTAACGAGCAGTACTTC.

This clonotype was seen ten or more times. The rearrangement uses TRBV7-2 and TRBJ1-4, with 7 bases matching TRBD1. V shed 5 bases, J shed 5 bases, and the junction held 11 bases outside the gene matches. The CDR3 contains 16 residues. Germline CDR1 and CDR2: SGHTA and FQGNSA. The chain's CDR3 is CASSLQGTALNEKLFF. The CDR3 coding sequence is TGTGCCAGCAGCCTACAGGGGACCGCCCTGAATGAAAAACTGTTTTTT.

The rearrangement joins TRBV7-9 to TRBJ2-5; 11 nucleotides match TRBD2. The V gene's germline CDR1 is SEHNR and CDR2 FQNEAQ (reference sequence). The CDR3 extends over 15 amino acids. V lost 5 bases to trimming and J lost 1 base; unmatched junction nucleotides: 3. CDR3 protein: CASSRLAGIQETQYF. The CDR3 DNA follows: TGTGCCAGCAGCCGACTAGCGGGGATCCAAGAGACCCAGTACTTC.

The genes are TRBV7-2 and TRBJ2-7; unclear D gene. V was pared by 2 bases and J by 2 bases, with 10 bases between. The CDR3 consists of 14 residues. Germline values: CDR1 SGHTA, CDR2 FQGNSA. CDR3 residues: CASSLLAVTYEQYF. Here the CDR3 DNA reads TGTGCCAGCAGCTTACTGGCAGTCACCTACGAGCAGTACTTC.

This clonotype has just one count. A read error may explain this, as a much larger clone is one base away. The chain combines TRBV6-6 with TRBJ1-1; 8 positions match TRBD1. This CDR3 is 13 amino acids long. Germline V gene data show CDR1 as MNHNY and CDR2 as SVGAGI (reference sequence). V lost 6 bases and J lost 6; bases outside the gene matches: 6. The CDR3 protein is CASSLDRVAEAFF. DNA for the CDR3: TGTGCCAGCAGCCTGGACAGGGTCGCTGAAGCTTTCTTT.